The sequence of this T cell receptor (beta chain) was determined in a study of T cells after yellow fever vaccination. MiXCR was run by TCRdb on the 5' RACE reads, yielding one entry per CDR3 protein. Of hundreds of thousands of distinct CDR3 sequences in the sample, about an eighth were seen once. The length of the CDR3 is 15 residues. With 0 bases removed from V and 7 bases from J, the gap between germline ends came to 14 bases. The germline V gene encodes CDR1 SGHRS and CDR2 YFSETQ. A few counts support this clonotype. This chain links TRBV5-1 with TRBJ2-1; perhaps TRBD2 as D (6 bases). Sequences were derived from CD4+ T cells sorted from PBMCs, sampled 15 days after the yellow fever booster vaccination. The clonotype comes from a man younger than 35 who received the YFV17D yellow fever vaccine. The CDR3, as DNA: TGCGCCAGCAGCTTGGGCGCAGGGAGGTCGAATGAGCAGTTCTTC. Its translation is CASSLGAGRSNEQFF. The variable domain in full, with the rest retrieved from reference TRBV5-1 and TRBJ2-1, is KAGVTQTPRYLIKTRGQQVTLSCSPISGHRSVSWYQQTPGQGLQFLFEYFSETQRNKGNFPGRFSGRQFSNSRSEMNVSTLELGDSALYLCASSLGAGRSNEQFFGPGTRLTVL.